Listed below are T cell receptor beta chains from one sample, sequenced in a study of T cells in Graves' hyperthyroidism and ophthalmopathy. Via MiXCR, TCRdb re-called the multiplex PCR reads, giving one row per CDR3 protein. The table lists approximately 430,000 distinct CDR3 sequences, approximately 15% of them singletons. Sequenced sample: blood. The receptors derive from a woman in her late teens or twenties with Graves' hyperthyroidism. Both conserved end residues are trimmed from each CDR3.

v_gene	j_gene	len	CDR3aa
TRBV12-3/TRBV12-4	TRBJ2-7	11	ASSGDTFGEQY
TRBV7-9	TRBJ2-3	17	ASSLIGTGGAGYADTQY
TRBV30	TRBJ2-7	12	AWSISGRAYEQY
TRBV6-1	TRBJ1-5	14	ASSDRDRGFSQPQH
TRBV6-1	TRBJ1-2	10	ASGAGQRDYT
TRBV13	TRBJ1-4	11	ASSLTSREKLF
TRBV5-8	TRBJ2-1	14	ASSLVWDSLYNEQF
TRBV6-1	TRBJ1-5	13	ASSSLGLGNQPQH
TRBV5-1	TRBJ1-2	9	ASSVGQFYT
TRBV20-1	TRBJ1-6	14	SARDRATGLNSPLH
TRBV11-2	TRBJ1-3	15	ASSLSQPGLSGNTIY
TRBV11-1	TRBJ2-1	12	ASSYRVSGNEQF
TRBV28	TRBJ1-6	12	ASSTRVRESPLH
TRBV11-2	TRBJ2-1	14	ASSLDPGIAYNEQF
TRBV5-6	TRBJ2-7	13	ASNLSWPISYEQY
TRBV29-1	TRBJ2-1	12	SSRAGGLYNEQF
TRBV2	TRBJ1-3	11	ASSWGLRNTIY
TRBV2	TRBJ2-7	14	ASSVLTGKRGYEQY
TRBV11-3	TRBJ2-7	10	ASSLTVNEQY
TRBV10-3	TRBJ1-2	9	AISGLGGYT
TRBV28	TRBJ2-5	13	ASSAGTGEQETQY
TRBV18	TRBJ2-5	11	ASSPPVRETQY
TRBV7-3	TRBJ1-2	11	ASSPGREYGYT
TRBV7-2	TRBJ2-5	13	ASSSGLAGQETQY
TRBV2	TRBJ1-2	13	ASLLRGGINYGYT
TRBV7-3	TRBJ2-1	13	ASSPGGAGVNEQF
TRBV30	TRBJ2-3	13	AWSVGGSSTDTQY
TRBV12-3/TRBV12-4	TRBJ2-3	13	ASTTLAGGPVTQY
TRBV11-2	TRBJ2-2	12	ASSAGVGYGELF
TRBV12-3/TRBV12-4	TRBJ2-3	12	ASSLTGHPDTQY
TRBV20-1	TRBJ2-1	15	SASTSGGAKPYNEQF
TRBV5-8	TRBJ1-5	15	ASNPPGQSYSNQPQH
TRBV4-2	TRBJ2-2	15	ASSPGAGGPDTGELF
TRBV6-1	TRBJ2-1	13	ASRSTRDNQNEQF
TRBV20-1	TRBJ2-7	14	SARTLLAGGGYEQY
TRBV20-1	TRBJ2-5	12	SARPTSGTETQY
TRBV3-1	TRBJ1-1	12	ASSVQGGDTEAF
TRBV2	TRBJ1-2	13	ASSPTRERDYGYT
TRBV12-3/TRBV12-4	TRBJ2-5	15	ASRRGPMAGAQETQY